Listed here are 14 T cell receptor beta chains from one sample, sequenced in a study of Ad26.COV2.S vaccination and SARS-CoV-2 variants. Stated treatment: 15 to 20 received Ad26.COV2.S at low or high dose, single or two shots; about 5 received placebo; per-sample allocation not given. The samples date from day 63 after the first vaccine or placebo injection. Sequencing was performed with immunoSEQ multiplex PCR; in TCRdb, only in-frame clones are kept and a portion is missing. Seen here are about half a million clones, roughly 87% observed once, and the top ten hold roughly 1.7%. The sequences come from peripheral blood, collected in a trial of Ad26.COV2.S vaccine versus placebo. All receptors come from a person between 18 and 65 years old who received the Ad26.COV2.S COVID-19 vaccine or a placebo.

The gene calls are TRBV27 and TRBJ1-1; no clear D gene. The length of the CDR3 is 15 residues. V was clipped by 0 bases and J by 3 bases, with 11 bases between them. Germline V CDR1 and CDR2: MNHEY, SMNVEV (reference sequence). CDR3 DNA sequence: TGTGCCAGCAGTTTATCCCCGTTCTGGGACACTGAAGCTTTCTTT. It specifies CASSLSPFWDTEAFF.

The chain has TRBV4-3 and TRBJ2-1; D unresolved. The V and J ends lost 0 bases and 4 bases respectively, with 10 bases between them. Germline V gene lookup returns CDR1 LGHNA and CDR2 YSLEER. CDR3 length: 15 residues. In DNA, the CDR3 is TGCGCCAGCAGCCAAGACAGGCCGCGATACAATGAGCAGTTCTTC. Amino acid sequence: CASSQDRPRYNEQFF.

The CDR3 region is CASSYSRLGNNEQFF. The CDR3 DNA is TGTGCCAGCAGTTACTCTCGGCTAGGGAACAATGAGCAGTTCTTC. This sequence joins TRBV6-5 and TRBJ2-1; no definite D call. V was trimmed by 0 bases and J by 5 bases, leaving 11 bases between them. This CDR3 is built from 15 residues. Germline V gene data show CDR1 as MNHEY and CDR2 as SVGAGI.

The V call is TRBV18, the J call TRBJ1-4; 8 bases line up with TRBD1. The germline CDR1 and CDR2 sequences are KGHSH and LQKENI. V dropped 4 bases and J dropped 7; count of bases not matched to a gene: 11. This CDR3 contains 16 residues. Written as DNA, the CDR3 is TGTGCCAGCTCACGAAGAACCCAGGGGGCGGGTGAAAAACTGTTTTTT. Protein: CASSRRTQGAGEKLFF.

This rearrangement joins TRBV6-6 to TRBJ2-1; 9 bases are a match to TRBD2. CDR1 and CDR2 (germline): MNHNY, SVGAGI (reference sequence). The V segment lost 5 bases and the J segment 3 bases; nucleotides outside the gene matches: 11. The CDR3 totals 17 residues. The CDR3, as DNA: TGTGCCAGCAGTCAACTCGTGGCTAGCGGGAACTACAATGAGCAGTTCTTC. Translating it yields CASSQLVASGNYNEQFF.

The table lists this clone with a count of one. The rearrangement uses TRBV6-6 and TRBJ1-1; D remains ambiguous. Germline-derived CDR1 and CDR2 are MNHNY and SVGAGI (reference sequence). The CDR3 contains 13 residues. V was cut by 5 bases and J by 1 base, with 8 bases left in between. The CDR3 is CASSHVGNTEAFF. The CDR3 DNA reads TGTGCCAGCAGTCACGTGGGGAACACTGAAGCTTTCTTT.

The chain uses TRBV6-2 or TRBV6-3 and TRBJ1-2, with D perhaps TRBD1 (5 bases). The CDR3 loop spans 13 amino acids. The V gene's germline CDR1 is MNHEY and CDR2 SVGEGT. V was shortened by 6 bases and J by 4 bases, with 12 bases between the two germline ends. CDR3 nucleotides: TGTGCCAGCAGCTTTGACAGCCCCTATGGCTACACCTTC. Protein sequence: CASSFDSPYGYTF.

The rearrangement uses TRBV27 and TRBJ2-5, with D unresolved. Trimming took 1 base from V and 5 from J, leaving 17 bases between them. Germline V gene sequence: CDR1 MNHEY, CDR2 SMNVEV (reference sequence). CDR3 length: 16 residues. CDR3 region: CASSLWSSALGETQYF. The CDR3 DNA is TGTGCCAGCAGTTTATGGTCCTCCGCTCTCGGGGAGACCCAGTACTTC.

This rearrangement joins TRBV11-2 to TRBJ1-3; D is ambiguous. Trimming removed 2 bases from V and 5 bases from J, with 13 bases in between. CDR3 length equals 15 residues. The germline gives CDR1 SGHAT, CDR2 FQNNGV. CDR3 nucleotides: TGTGCCAGCAGCTTACTATGGACGGGCCGAAACACCATATATTTT. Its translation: CASSLLWTGRNTIYF. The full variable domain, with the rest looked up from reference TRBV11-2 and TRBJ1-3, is EAGVAQSPRYKIIEKRQSVAFWCNPISGHATLYWYQQILGQGPKLLIQFQNNGVVDDSQLPKDRFSAERLKGVDSTLKIQPAKLEDSAVYLCASSLLWTGRNTIYFGEGSWLTVV.

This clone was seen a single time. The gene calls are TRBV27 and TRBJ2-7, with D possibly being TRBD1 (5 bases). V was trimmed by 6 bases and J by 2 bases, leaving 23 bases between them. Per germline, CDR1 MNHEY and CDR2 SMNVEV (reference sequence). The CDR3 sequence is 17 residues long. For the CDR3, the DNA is TGTGCCAGCAGCAAGAGACAGAAACCCTTCACAACCTACGAGCAGTACTTC. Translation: CASSKRQKPFTTYEQYF.

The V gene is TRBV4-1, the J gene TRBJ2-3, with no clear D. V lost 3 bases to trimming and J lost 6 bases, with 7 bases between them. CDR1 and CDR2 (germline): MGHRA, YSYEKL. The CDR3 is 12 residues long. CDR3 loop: CASSHYEDTQYF. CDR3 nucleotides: TGCGCCAGCAGCCACTATGAGGATACGCAGTATTTT.

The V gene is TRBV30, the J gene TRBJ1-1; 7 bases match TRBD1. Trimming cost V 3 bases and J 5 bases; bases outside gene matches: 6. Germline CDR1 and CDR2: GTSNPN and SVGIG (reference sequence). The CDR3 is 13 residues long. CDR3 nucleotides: TGTGCCTGGAGGCACAGGGGAGGGACTGAAGCTTTCTTT. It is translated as CAWRHRGGTEAFF.

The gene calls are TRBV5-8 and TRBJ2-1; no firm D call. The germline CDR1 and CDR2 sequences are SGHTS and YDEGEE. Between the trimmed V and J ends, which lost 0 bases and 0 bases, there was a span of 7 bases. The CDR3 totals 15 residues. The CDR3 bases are TGTGCCAGCAGCTTGGGGCAGACCTCCTACAATGAGCAGTTCTTC. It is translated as CASSLGQTSYNEQFF. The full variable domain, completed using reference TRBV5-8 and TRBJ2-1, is EAGVTQSPTHLIKTRGQQATLRCSPISGHTSVYWYQQALGLGLQFLLWYDEGEERNRGNFPPRFSGRQFPNYSSELNVNALELEDSALYLCASSLGQTSYNEQFFGPGTRLTVL.

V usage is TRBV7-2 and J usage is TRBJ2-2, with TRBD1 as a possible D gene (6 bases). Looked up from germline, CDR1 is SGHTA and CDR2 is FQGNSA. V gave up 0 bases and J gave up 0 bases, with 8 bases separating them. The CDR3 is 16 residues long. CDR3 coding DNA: TGTGCCAGCAGCTTAGCCGGGACACCGAACACCGGGGAGCTGTTTTTT. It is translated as CASSLAGTPNTGELFF.